What follows are 19 T cell receptor beta chains derived from one specimen sequenced in a study of cytomegalovirus exposure and HLA in healthy donors. The PCR ran on 60 Vbeta and 13 Jbeta primers. Sequencing was performed with immunoSEQ multiplex PCR; in TCRdb, only in-frame clones are kept and a portion is missing. Recorded here are around 27,000 clones; the top ten clones represent 0.55% to 0.75%. Sequencing was carried out using PBMCs. These receptors all stem from a man between 25 and 39 years old in good health and CMV-seronegative.

The chain employs TRBV7-2 and TRBJ2-3; TRBD1 might be the D (5 bases). This CDR3 has 17 residues. Germline assignment: CDR1 SGHTA and CDR2 FQGNSA. Between the trimmed V and J ends, which lost 1 base and 0 bases, there was a span of 14 bases. CDR3: CASSLVGQVSSTDTQYF. In nucleotides, the CDR3 is TGTGCCAGCAGCTTAGTGGGGCAGGTATCTAGCACAGATACGCAGTATTTT.

This chain connects TRBV28 to TRBJ2-7; a possible D gene is TRBD1 (6 bases). V was pared by 6 bases and J by 4 bases, with 10 bases between. The CDR3 length is 12 residues. Germline lookup yields CDR1 MDHEN and CDR2 SYDVKM. The CDR3 protein is CASRQGGYEQYF. The DNA of the CDR3 is TGTGCCAGCAGGCAAGGGGGATACGAGCAGTACTTC.

The V and J genes are TRBV5-1 and TRBJ2-1, with TRBD2 matching 11 bases. V trimming: 3 bases; J trimming: 3 bases; junction bases outside the gene matches: 11. The CDR3 runs to 18 residues. The V gene's germline CDR1 is SGHRS and CDR2 YFSETQ. CDR3 in amino acids: CASSWETSGRLVYNEQFF. As DNA, the CDR3 is TGCGCCAGCAGCTGGGAAACTAGCGGGAGACTGGTCTACAATGAGCAGTTCTTC.

This chain connects TRBV10-3 to TRBJ2-7; D might be TRBD2 (6 bases). Germline V gives CDR1 ENHRY, CDR2 SYGVKD. The V end lost 10 bases, the J end lost 6 bases, and 19 bases lay between the germline ends. The CDR3 totals 13 residues. CDR3 in amino acids: CATRSPSEAEQYF. The CDR3 DNA sequence: TGTGCCACCAGGAGTCCTAGCGAGGCCGAGCAGTACTTC.

The CDR3: CASSPNSGLGTDTQYF. Here the CDR3 DNA reads TGCGCCAGCAGTCCCAACAGCGGGTTAGGCACAGATACGCAGTATTTT. The chain combines TRBV4-1 with TRBJ2-3; D perhaps matches TRBD2 (6 bases). CDR1 MGHRA and CDR2 YSYEKL come from the germline V gene. V lost 6 bases, J lost 1 base, and 17 bases lay in between. CDR3 size: 16 residues.

The V call is TRBV6-1, the J call TRBJ2-3; TRBD2 matches 10 bases. The CDR3 contains 15 residues. The ends lost 1 base at V and 4 bases at J; junction bases unmatched: 2. Germline-derived CDR1 and CDR2 are MNHNS and SASEGT. The CDR3 sequence is CASSEERGGPDTQYF. The DNA for the CDR3 is TGTGCCAGCAGTGAAGAGCGGGGGGGCCCAGATACGCAGTATTTT.

The chain employs TRBV5-1 and TRBJ2-1, with D tentatively TRBD1 (6 bases). The V end was cut by 1 base, the J end by 15 bases, with 23 bases between. The germline gives CDR1 SGHRS, CDR2 YFSETQ. The length of the CDR3 is 15 residues. CDR3 region: CASSLSTNGMVDRFF. The DNA for the CDR3 is TGCGCCAGCAGCTTGTCGACTAACGGTATGGTGGACAGGTTCTTC.

The chain links TRBV9 to TRBJ2-7; perhaps TRBD1 as D (7 bases). V lost 3 bases and J lost 7, with 11 bases in between. The CDR3 has 12 amino acids. The germline gives CDR1 SGDLS, CDR2 YYNGEE. The CDR3 spells CASSASGGEQYF. The CDR3 DNA reads as TGTGCCAGCAGCGCCTCAGGGGGGGAGCAGTACTTC.

The chain recombines TRBV29-1 with TRBJ1-5; D remains ambiguous. CDR3 length equals 13 residues. CDR1 and CDR2 (germline): SQVTM, ANQGSEA. Trimming removed 4 bases from V and 5 bases from J, with 12 bases in between. DNA of the CDR3: TGCAGCGTTGCAGGAGGGAGAGATCAGCCCCAGCATTTT. Residues: CSVAGGRDQPQHF.

J is TRBJ2-7 and V is TRBV25-1; tentative D call: TRBD2 (6 bases). Germline-derived CDR1 and CDR2 are MGHDK and SYGVNS. CDR3 size: 16 residues. Trimming took off 2 bases at V and 2 bases at J, with 16 bases between the two ends. The CDR3 region is CASSERGGNPPYEQYF. CDR3 bases: TGTGCCAGCAGTGAACGAGGAGGGAATCCCCCCTACGAGCAGTACTTC.

J is TRBJ2-3 and V is TRBV5-6; 8 nucleotides match TRBD2. Germline lookup yields CDR1 SGHDT and CDR2 YYEEEE. This CDR3 comprises 15 residues. V lost 1 base to trimming and J lost 2 bases; unmatched junction nucleotides: 3. The CDR3 DNA reads as TGTGCCAGCAGCTTGCGGGGGGGCCCCACAGATACGCAGTATTTT. It encodes CASSLRGGPTDTQYF.

The V call is TRBV9, the J call TRBJ2-7; 13 nucleotides agree with TRBD2. This CDR3 is 16 amino acids long. Germline V CDR1 and CDR2: SGDLS, YYNGEE. V gave up 3 bases and J gave up 3 bases; unmatched junction bases: 6. The CDR3 sequence is CASSETSGRSVYEQYF. The CDR3 DNA reads as TGTGCCAGCAGCGAGACTAGCGGGAGGTCCGTCTACGAGCAGTACTTC.

This chain joins TRBV5-1 and TRBJ2-1, with D perhaps TRBD2 (5 bases). With 0 bases removed from V and 3 bases from J, the gap between germline ends came to 10 bases. The germline gives CDR1 SGHRS, CDR2 YFSETQ. This CDR3 comprises 15 residues. The CDR3 DNA sequence: TGCGCCAGCAGCTTGGAGGGTAGCGTCTACAATGAGCAGTTCTTC. Its translation: CASSLEGSVYNEQFF. The variable domain in full, completed from reference TRBV5-1 and TRBJ2-1, reads KAGVTQTPRYLIKTRGQQVTLSCSPISGHRSVSWYQQTPGQGLQFLFEYFSETQRNKGNFPGRFSGRQFSNSRSEMNVSTLELGDSALYLCASSLEGSVYNEQFFGPGTRLTVL.

V is TRBV2 and J is TRBJ2-2; 7 bases align to TRBD1. CDR3 length: 15 amino acids. J lost 4 bases, V lost 6 bases, and 8 bases had no gene match. Germline V gene sequence: CDR1 SNHLY, CDR2 FYNNEI. CDR3 nucleotides: TGTGCCAGCAGGAAGACAGGGAAGGGCACCGGGGAGCTGTTTTTT. This translates into CASRKTGKGTGELFF.

V usage is TRBV5-5 and J usage is TRBJ2-2; 7 bases map to TRBD2. CDR3 length: 17 residues. CDR1 is SGHKS and CDR2 is YYEKEE in the germline V gene (reference sequence). V shed 0 bases, J shed 4 bases, and the junction held 9 bases outside the gene matches. For the CDR3, the DNA is TGTGCCAGCAGCTTGGTCTCTGGCGGGGGTCGCACCGGGGAGCTGTTTTTT. Protein product: CASSLVSGGGRTGELFF.

The chain links TRBV9 to TRBJ1-1; no clear D. Trimming took 2 bases from V and 0 from J, leaving 11 bases between them. CDR1 is SGDLS and CDR2 is YYNGEE in the germline V gene. This CDR3 comprises 15 residues. In DNA, the CDR3 is TGTGCCAGCAGCGTGTCTGGCACCTTGAACACTGAAGCTTTCTTT. This codes for CASSVSGTLNTEAFF.

This chain joins TRBV2 and TRBJ2-2, with D unresolved. Germline assignment: CDR1 SNHLY and CDR2 FYNNEI. The CDR3 is 14 residues long. V shed 0 bases and J shed 5 bases, with 7 bases lying between them. The CDR3, as DNA: TGTGCCAGCAGTGAAGCGCTGGCTACCGGGGAGCTGTTTTTT. It translates to CASSEALATGELFF.

The chain employs TRBV2 and TRBJ1-1, with 10 bases lining up with TRBD1. The CDR3 has 19 residues. The junction had 21 bases not matched to a gene; V was cut back by 7 bases and J by 4 bases. Germline V CDR1 and CDR2: SNHLY, FYNNEI. CDR3 protein: CASIGIQRQGAYLGTEAFF. The CDR3 DNA follows: TGTGCCAGCATCGGGATACAGAGACAGGGGGCTTACCTCGGCACTGAAGCTTTCTTT.

The genes are TRBV28 and TRBJ1-5; 7 nucleotides agree with TRBD1. Germline CDR1 is MDHEN and CDR2 is SYDVKM. With 9 bases clipped from V and 6 bases from J, the junction kept 5 bases outside the gene matches. The CDR3 runs to 12 residues. CDR3 coding DNA: TGTGCCAGTATTCAGGGGGGTCAGCCCCAGCATTTT. Translation gives CASIQGGQPQHF.